The T cell receptor (beta chain) described here comes from a study of cytomegalovirus exposure and HLA in healthy donors. Worth noting for this clone: The antigen remains unidentified. Mismatch with germline at one junction end may stem from a read error.

The CDR3 covers 14 residues. The germline CDR1 and CDR2 sequences are SSHAT and FNYEAQ (reference sequence). Findings and limits, study-wide: What was likely a sequencing artifact was a cluster of highly shared sequence variants.

The primer mix had 60 Vbeta and 13 Jbeta primers. The table came from immunoSEQ multiplex PCR; TCRdb's copy has only in-frame clones and leaves some out. Of over 90,000 clones listed, 81% are singletons. This rearrangement joins TRBV7-7 to TRBJ2-7; TRBD2 agrees at 7 bases. Material: PBMCs. This TCR was recovered from a middle-aged man in good health and CMV-seropositive. The CDR3 region is CASSPGRGAYEQYF. CDR3 coding DNA: TGTGCTAGCAGCCCGGGGAGGGGAGCCTACGAGCAGTACTTC.